The subject of this entry is one TCR beta chain. The sample is drawn from a study of T cell responses to AZD1222 COVID-19 vaccine. The CDR3 spans 16 residues. J lost 3 bases, V lost 1 base, and 1 base had no gene match. In germline, CDR1 is SGHVS, CDR2 FQNEAQ. Generated by immunoSEQ multiplex PCR, the TCRdb table keeps only in-frame clones and is missing some. The sample lists approximately 170,000 clones, approximately 88% occurring once. The receptor's source is an adult who received the AZD1222 COVID-19 vaccine. Sequenced material: peripheral blood, taken 28 days after the second AZD1222 dose. The chain carries TRBV7-8 and TRBJ2-3; 13 bases line up with TRBD2. The DNA of the CDR3 is TGTGCCAGCAGCTTAGTGACTAGCGGGGGGACAGATACGCAGTATTTT. Protein product: CASSLVTSGGTDTQYF. Variable domain in full (rest from reference TRBV7-8 and TRBJ2-3): GAGVSQSPRYKVAKRGQDVALRCDPISGHVSLFWYQQALGQGPEFLTYFQNEAQLDKSGLPSDRFFAERPEGSVSTLKIQRTQQEDSAVYLCASSLVTSGGTDTQYFGPGTRLTVL.